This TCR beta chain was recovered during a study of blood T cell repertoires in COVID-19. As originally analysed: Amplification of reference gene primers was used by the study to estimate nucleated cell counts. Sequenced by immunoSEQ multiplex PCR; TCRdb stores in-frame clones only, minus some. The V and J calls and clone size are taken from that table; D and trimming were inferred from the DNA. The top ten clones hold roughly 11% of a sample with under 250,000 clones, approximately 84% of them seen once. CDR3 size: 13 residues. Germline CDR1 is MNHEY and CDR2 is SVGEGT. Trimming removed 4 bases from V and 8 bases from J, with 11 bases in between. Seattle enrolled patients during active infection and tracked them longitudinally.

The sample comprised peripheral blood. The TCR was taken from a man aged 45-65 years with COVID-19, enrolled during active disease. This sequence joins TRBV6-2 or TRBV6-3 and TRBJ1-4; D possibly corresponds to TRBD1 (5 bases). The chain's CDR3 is CASSSRAGEKLFF. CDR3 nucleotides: TGTGCCAGCAGTTCCAGGGCAGGAGAAAAACTGTTTTTT.